These 4 T cell receptor beta chains originate from one sample sequenced in a study of blood T cells in healthy people across ages. Then a second PCR, running roughly 7 to 11 cycles, was carried out with a sample-barcoded 5' primer and a J-beta primer mix. MiXCR was run by TCRdb on the 5' RACE reads, yielding one entry per CDR3 protein. The sample holds some 920,000 distinct CDR3 sequences; around 54% are singletons and the top ten take 20% to 25%. The sequenced material came from blood. The origin of the receptors is a woman aged 60-75 years in good health.

The chain carries TRBV10-3 and TRBJ1-2; D unresolved. Germline CDR1 and CDR2: ENHRY and SYGVKD. This CDR3 is 13 amino acids long. Trimming took 4 bases from V and 2 from J, leaving 8 bases between them. The CDR3 loop reads CAISVGPNYGYTF. CDR3 sequence (DNA): TGTGCCATCAGTGTAGGGCCGAACTATGGCTACACCTTC.

This clonotype was counted between two and nine times. The CDR3: CAMGGGAGANVLTF. DNA for the CDR3: TGTGCCATGGGAGGAGGGGCTGGGGCCAACGTCCTGACTTTC. The J gene is TRBJ2-6, the V gene TRBV30; perhaps TRBD2 as D (6 bases). The CDR3 is 14 amino acids. V was cut by 8 bases and J by 2 bases, with 13 bases left in between. CDR1 is GTSNPN and CDR2 is SVGIG in the germline V gene (reference sequence).

This clonotype appeared a few times. The chain combines TRBV6-2 or TRBV6-3 with TRBJ1-5; no firm D call. Trimming removed 2 bases at V and 1 base at J, with 9 bases between. Germline CDR1 reads MNHEY; CDR2 reads SVGEGT. The CDR3 is made up of 15 amino acids. CDR3 DNA: TGTGCCAGCAGTTACCAGTCCGTAAGCAATCAGCCCCAGCATTTT. Its translation is CASSYQSVSNQPQHF.

This clonotype has a handful of counts. V and J are TRBV12-3 or TRBV12-4 and TRBJ1-5; D remains ambiguous. This CDR3 comprises 14 residues. Trimming left V 6 bases short and J 3 bases short, with 12 bases between. The CDR3 loop is CASSRFGVNQPQHF. The CDR3 DNA reads TGTGCCAGCAGCCGGTTCGGGGTCAATCAGCCCCAGCATTTT.